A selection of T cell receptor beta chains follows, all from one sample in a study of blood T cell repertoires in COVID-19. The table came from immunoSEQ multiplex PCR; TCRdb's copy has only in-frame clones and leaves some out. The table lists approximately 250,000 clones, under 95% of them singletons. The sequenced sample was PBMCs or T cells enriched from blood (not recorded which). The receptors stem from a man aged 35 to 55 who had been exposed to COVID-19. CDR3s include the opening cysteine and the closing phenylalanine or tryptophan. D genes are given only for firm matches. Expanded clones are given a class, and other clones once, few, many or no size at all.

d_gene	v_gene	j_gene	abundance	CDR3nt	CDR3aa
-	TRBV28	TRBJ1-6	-	TGTGCCAGCAGTTTAAGCCCCAGGCAGGATTCACCCCTCCACTTT	CASSLSPRQDSPLHF
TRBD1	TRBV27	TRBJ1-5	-	TGTGCCAGCAGGGGGACAGGGGAGTTTCAGCCCCAGCATTTT	CASRGTGEFQPQHF
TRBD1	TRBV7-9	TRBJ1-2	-	TGTGCCAGCAGCTTGGGACAGTTTGGCTACACCTTC	CASSLGQFGYTF
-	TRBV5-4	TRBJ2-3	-	TGTGCCAGCAGCTTGGGCCAGGGCTACGATACGCAGTATTTT	CASSLGQGYDTQYF
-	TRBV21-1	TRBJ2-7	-	TGTGCCAGCAGCAAAGCGTCTCCTAGGGGATACGAGCAGTACTTC	CASSKASPRGYEQYF
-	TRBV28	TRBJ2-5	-	TGTGCCAGCAGTTCGGGGCGAATAACTAGCAACCAAGAGACCCAGTACTTC	CASSSGRITSNQETQYF
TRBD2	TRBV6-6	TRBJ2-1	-	TGTGCCAGCGTACTTAGCGGGGAACAAGGAAATGAGCAGTTCTTC	CASVLSGEQGNEQFF
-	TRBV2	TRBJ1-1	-	TGTGCCAGCAGTGTGGCTAACACTGAAGCTTTCTTT	CASSVANTEAFF
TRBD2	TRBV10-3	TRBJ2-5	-	TGTGCCATCAGTGTCTCCGGGAGGACCACCCAAGAGACCCAGTACTTC	CAISVSGRTTQETQYF
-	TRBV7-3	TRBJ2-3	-	TGTGCCAGCAGCTCCCTAGCTGGCACAGATACGCAGTATTTT	CASSSLAGTDTQYF
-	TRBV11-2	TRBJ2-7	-	TGTGCCAGCACCTGGAGGGAGTGGGGCAACTACGAGCAGTACTTC	CASTWREWGNYEQYF
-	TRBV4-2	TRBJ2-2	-	TGTGCCAGCAGCCAAGATGAATGGGGGGCCGGGGAGCTGTTTTTT	CASSQDEWGAGELFF
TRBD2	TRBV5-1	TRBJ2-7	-	TGCGCCAGCAGCCCCTCTCCTAGCGGCCCTACCTACGAGCAGTACTTC	CASSPSPSGPTYEQYF
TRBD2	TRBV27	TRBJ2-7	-	TGTGCCAGCAGTTCCCCCGGACTAGCGGGAGGCTACGAGCAGTACTTC	CASSSPGLAGGYEQYF
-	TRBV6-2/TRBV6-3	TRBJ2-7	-	TGTGCCAGCAGTCGGGGGACGTCATCCTACGAGCAGTACTTC	CASSRGTSSYEQYF
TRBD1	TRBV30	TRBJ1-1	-	TGTGCCTGGAGGGCTTTAGGGACAGGGGGCACTGAAGCTTTCTTT	CAWRALGTGGTEAFF
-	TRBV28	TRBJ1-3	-	TGTGCCAGCAGTCTAATTAAACAGGGCCCCCTTGGAAACACCATATATTTT	CASSLIKQGPLGNTIYF
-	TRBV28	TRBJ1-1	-	TGTGCCAGCAGGCCGCAGGACACTGAAGCTTTCTTT	CASRPQDTEAFF
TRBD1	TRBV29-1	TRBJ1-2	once	TGCAGCGTTGCCCTTAAGACAGGGGCCGCGCATTGGGGCTATGGCTACACCTTC	CSVALKTGAAHWGYGYTF
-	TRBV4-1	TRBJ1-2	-	TGCGCCAGCAGCCAAGGCAGGGGTTATGGCTACACCTTC	CASSQGRGYGYTF
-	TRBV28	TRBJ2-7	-	TGTGCCAGCACCGCGTCGGGGATTAACGAGCAGTACTTC	CASTASGINEQYF
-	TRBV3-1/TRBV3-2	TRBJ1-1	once	TGTGCCAGCAGCCCAGGCTCCGGGAACACTGAAGCTTTCTTT	CASSPGSGNTEAFF
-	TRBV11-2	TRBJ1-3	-	TGTGCCAGCAGACAGGCATCTGGAAACACCATATATTTT	CASRQASGNTIYF
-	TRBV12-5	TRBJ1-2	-	TGTGCTAGTGCCATTACCGGGGGGTCTGGCTACACCTTC	CASAITGGSGYTF
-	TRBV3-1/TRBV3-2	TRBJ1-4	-	TGTGCCAGCAGCAATAAACTTCCAAACAATGAAAAACTGTTTTTT	CASSNKLPNNEKLFF
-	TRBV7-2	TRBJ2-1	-	TGTGCCAGCAGCTTAGACGGGGGAATTTTTGAGCAGTTCTTC	CASSLDGGIFEQFF
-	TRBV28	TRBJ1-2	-	TGTGCCAGCACCTCGGGGACTTTTAACTATGGCTACACCTTC	CASTSGTFNYGYTF
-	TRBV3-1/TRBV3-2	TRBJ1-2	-	TGTGCCAGCAGCCACCACACCCTCAGGGGCTATGGCTACACCTTC	CASSHHTLRGYGYTF
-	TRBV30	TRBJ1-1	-	TGTGCCTGGAGTGGTCTACTCCCAGGGGCGTCTATTTCTGAAGCTTTCTTT	CAWSGLLPGASISEAFF
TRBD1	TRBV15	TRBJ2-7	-	TGTGCCACCAGCAGCCGGGACAGGGCCTACGAGCAGTACTTC	CATSSRDRAYEQYF
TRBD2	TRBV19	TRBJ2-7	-	TGTGCCAGTAGTACTAGCGGGGACTTCTCCTACGAGCAGTACTTC	CASSTSGDFSYEQYF
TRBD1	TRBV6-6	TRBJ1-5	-	TGTGCCAGCAGTCCTACTGCCCGGGACAGATTTAGTCAGCCCCAGCATTTT	CASSPTARDRFSQPQHF
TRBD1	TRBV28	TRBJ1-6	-	TGTGCCAGCAGTCGTGGGGACAGCTCCTATAATTCACCCCTCCACTTT	CASSRGDSSYNSPLHF
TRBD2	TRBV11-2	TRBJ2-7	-	TGTGCCAGCAGCTACCCTGCCCAACTAGCGGGACGCCCCGAGCAGTACTTC	CASSYPAQLAGRPEQYF
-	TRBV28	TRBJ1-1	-	TGTGCCAGCAGCCTTACCCCGGACATAACCTTT	CASSLTPDITF
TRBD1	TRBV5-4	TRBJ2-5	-	TGTGCCAGCAGCTTGCCCCGGACAGGGGGCGCGGAGACCCAGTACTTC	CASSLPRTGGAETQYF
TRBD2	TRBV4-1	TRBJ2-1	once	TGCGCCAGCAGCCCGGGACTAGCGGGAGTATCCAATGAGCAGTTCTTC	CASSPGLAGVSNEQFF
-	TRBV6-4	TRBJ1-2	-	TGTGCCAGCAGTGACTCGGTTGGGGCAGGCTTTCCCATCACCTTC	CASSDSVGAGFPITF
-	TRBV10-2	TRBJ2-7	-	TGCGCCAGCAGTGAGCGGGGTTTCGACGAGCAGTACTTC	CASSERGFDEQYF
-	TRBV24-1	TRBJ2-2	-	TGTGCCACCTCAAGCCAAGGGGGGGCGAACACCGGGGAGCTGTTTTTT	CATSSQGGANTGELFF
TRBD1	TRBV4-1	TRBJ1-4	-	TGCGCCAGCAGCCAAGTGGGACAGGGTTATGAAAAACTGTTTTTT	CASSQVGQGYEKLFF
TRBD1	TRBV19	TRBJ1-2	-	TGTGCCAGTAAACAGGGGGCTGGTGGCTACACCTTC	CASKQGAGGYTF
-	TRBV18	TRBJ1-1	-	TGTGCCAGCTCCCAAATTCTAACTGAAGCTTTCTTT	CASSQILTEAFF
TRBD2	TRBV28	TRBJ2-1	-	TGTGCCAGCACCGGGACTAGCGGGAGTCGGGGTGAGCAGTTCTTC	CASTGTSGSRGEQFF
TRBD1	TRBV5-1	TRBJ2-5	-	TGCGCCAGCAGCTGGGGACAGGGGGCGCGAGAGACCCAGTACTTC	CASSWGQGARETQYF
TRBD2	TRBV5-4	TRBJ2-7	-	TGTGCCAGCAGCTTGGCTAGCGGGAGCCCTCGTGGCGAGCAGTACTTC	CASSLASGSPRGEQYF
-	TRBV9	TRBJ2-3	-	TGTGCCAGCAGCGTAACCCCCGGGGGCACAGATACGCAGTATTTT	CASSVTPGGTDTQYF
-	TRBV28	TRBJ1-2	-	TGTGCGGCTGCGGGGGGGACCTATTATGGCTACACCTTC	CAAAGGTYYGYTF
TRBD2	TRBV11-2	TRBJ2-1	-	TGTGCCAGCAGCTTTAGCGGGAGCTCCTACAATGAGCAGTTCTTC	CASSFSGSSYNEQFF
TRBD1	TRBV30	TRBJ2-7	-	TGTGCCTGGGACGCCGGGACAGGGCTCTACGAGCAGTACTTC	CAWDAGTGLYEQYF
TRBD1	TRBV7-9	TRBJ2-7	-	TGTGCCAGCAGCTCGACGGGACAGGGGGCCCACGAGCAGTACTTC	CASSSTGQGAHEQYF